A single sample is the source of the 16 T cell receptor beta chains below, sequenced in a study of control samples from healthy donors and cancer patients. Generated by immunoSEQ multiplex PCR, the TCRdb table keeps only in-frame clones and is missing some. The table lists 100,000 to 120,000 clones, approximately 87% of them singletons. Sequences were obtained from PBMCs. The receptors shown here come from a woman in her sixties or seventies with lung cancer.

This rearrangement joins TRBV11-2 to TRBJ2-1; no firm D call. The CDR3 contains 14 residues. CDR1 is SGHAT, CDR2 FQNNGV, per germline. Between the trimmed V and J ends, which lost 1 base and 6 bases, there was a span of 10 bases. DNA for the CDR3: TGTGCCAGCAGCTTAGGTCACCCTATCAATGAGCAGTTCTTC. It encodes CASSLGHPINEQFF.

The chain is built from TRBV7-9 and TRBJ1-3, with TRBD1 identical over 7 bases. V dropped 5 bases and J dropped 2; count of bases not matched to a gene: 9. This CDR3 has 16 amino acids. In germline, CDR1 is SEHNR, CDR2 FQNEAQ (reference sequence). CDR3: CASSHRQGTAGNTIYF. The CDR3 region has the DNA TGTGCCAGCAGCCATCGACAGGGAACGGCTGGAAACACCATATATTTT.

This clone was counted a single time. V is TRBV3-1 (or the pseudogene TRBV3-2) and J is TRBJ1-6, with a tentative D call TRBD1 (5 bases). The CDR3 has 15 amino acids. Germline assignment: CDR1 LGHDT and CDR2 YNNKEL (reference sequence). V was cut by 1 base and J by 7 bases, with 11 bases left in between. CDR3 residues: CASSQVGQGNSPLHF. Written as DNA, the CDR3 is TGTGCCAGCAGCCAAGTAGGGCAGGGAAATTCACCCCTCCACTTT.

The chain is built from TRBV30 and TRBJ2-1; TRBD2 matches at 7 bases. V gave up 4 bases and J gave up 9 bases; unmatched junction bases: 15. In germline, CDR1 is GTSNPN, CDR2 SVGIG (reference sequence). The CDR3 is made up of 15 amino acids. The CDR3 reads CAWNPRLAALGEQFF. CDR3 nucleotide sequence: TGTGCCTGGAACCCTCGACTAGCTGCGTTGGGTGAGCAGTTCTTC.

The chain carries TRBV2 and TRBJ2-2, with 8 nucleotides matching TRBD1. This CDR3 contains 13 residues. Per the germline V gene, CDR1 is SNHLY and CDR2 is FYNNEI. The junction had 1 base not matched to a gene; V was cut back by 4 bases and J by 6 bases. CDR3 loop: CASSAQGAGELFF. For the CDR3, the DNA is TGTGCCAGCAGTGCACAGGGGGCCGGGGAGCTGTTTTTT.

The rearrangement joins TRBV2 to TRBJ1-1; 8 bases align to TRBD1. With V trimmed by 7 bases and J by 5 bases, 21 bases remained unmatched. This CDR3 region has 18 residues. The V gene's germline CDR1 is SNHLY and CDR2 FYNNEI. The CDR3 DNA sequence: TGTGCCAGCAACCAGGGGGCCCAATTCTATCGGACTGGGACTGAAGCTTTCTTT. Its protein product is CASNQGAQFYRTGTEAFF.

The chain is built from TRBV2 and TRBJ1-6, with a possible D match to TRBD1 (6 bases). Germline CDR1 reads SNHLY; CDR2 reads FYNNEI. This CDR3 has 14 residues. V was pared by 5 bases and J by 7 bases, with 12 bases between. CDR3 protein: CASSWNRENSPLHF. The CDR3 DNA reads as TGTGCCAGCAGTTGGAACAGGGAGAATTCACCCCTCCACTTT.

The CDR3 DNA is TGCAGCGTTGAATGGACAGGGATCGGGGCCAACGTCCTGACTTTC. It is translated as CSVEWTGIGANVLTF. The chain combines TRBV29-1 with TRBJ2-6, with 8 bases aligning to TRBD1. Germline assignment: CDR1 SQVTM and CDR2 ANQGSEA. The CDR3 has 15 amino acids. V shed 2 bases, J shed 4 bases, and the junction held 4 bases outside the gene matches.

This clone occurred once. The V call is TRBV27, the J call TRBJ2-1, with TRBD2 matching 13 bases. Germline V gives CDR1 MNHEY, CDR2 SMNVEV (reference sequence). The CDR3 sequence is 16 residues long. V was pared by 5 bases and J by 9 bases, with 10 bases of the junction left unmatched. The DNA of the CDR3 is TGTGCCAGCAGTGCAGGACTAGCGGGAGCGGGTGGTGAGCAGTTCTTC. This codes for CASSAGLAGAGGEQFF.

The chain has TRBV19 and TRBJ1-1, with unresolved D. The germline gives CDR1 LNHDA, CDR2 SQIVND (reference sequence). Trimming pared 3 bases from V and 1 base from J, leaving 9 bases between. The CDR3 contains 14 residues. The CDR3 is CASSIPPGNTEAFF. The CDR3 bases are TGTGCCAGTAGTATCCCCCCAGGGAACACTGAAGCTTTCTTT.

This chain uses TRBV18 with TRBJ1-2, with 10 bases aligning to TRBD1. CDR3 size: 14 residues. Trimming took 3 bases from V and 5 from J; bases not matched to a gene: 3. CDR1 KGHSH and CDR2 LQKENI come from the germline V gene. CDR3 nucleotides: TGTGCCAGCTCACCTGACAGGGGGCGATATGGCTACACCTTC. Translated: CASSPDRGRYGYTF.

In its sample, this clone was seen once. This chain links TRBV28 with TRBJ1-2; the match to TRBD1 covers 7 bases. J gave up 2 bases and V 5 bases, and 11 bases lay outside the gene matches. CDR1 and CDR2 (germline): MDHEN, SYDVKM. The CDR3 covers 16 residues. This chain's CDR3 is CASSPFETGRNYGYTF. The CDR3 DNA follows: TGTGCCAGCAGTCCCTTTGAGACAGGGCGGAACTATGGCTACACCTTC.

This chain joins TRBV29-1 and TRBJ2-1, with 7 bases that match TRBD2. Trimming removed 4 bases from V and 7 bases from J; junction bases left unmatched: 7. The CDR3 is 13 residues long. CDR1 is SQVTM and CDR2 is ANQGSEA in the germline V gene. The CDR3 DNA reads TGCAGCGTTGGTCGCGGGAGTGGGAATGAGCAGTTCTTC. As protein: CSVGRGSGNEQFF.

The chain employs TRBV5-6 and TRBJ2-5; TRBD1 agrees at 7 bases. V lost 1 base, J lost 5 bases, and 8 bases stayed unmatched. The CDR3 runs to 15 residues. The germline CDR1 and CDR2 sequences are SGHDT and YYEEEE. CDR3 protein: CASSLRDSGLETQYF. CDR3 sequence (DNA): TGTGCCAGCAGCTTGCGGGACAGTGGATTGGAGACCCAGTACTTC.

Here the CDR3 reads CASSDQPRDRGCYEQYF. The CDR3 nucleotides read TGTGCCAGCAGCGACCAGCCGAGGGACAGGGGCTGTTACGAGCAGTACTTC. The chain couples TRBV21-1 to TRBJ2-7; the table's D call, TRBD1, has no DNA check behind it. TRBV21-1 is flagged as a pseudogene. This CDR3 comprises 17 residues.

This clone has more than one count but fewer than ten. The chain recombines TRBV21-1 with TRBJ1-1; the table assigns TRBD1, which was not confirmed against the DNA. TRBV21-1 is assigned pseudogene status. This CDR3 spans 16 amino acids. The CDR3 loop reads CASSHNSDRADTEAFF. The CDR3 nucleotides are TGTGCCAGCTCTCACAATTCGGACAGGGCGGACACTGAAGCTTTCTTT.